A selection of T cell receptor beta chains follows, all from one sample in a study of read filtering for tumor transcriptome and immune sequencing. TCRdb re-called the reads with MiXCR, one entry per CDR3 protein. The sample has tens of thousands of distinct CDR3 sequences, under 20% seen once. Material: a population of CD138-negative cells sorted from bone marrow. The receptors shown here come from a donor aged 40 or older with multiple myeloma. The CDR3 runs from the conserved cysteine through the conserved F or W. D genes are given only for firm matches. Where a row states a size, it is once, few, many or the class of an expanded clone; other rows omit it.

>many|NA|TRBV11-2|TRBJ2-2
CASSSARVGELFF
TGTGCCAGCAGCTCCGCCAGGGTCGGGGAGCTGTTTTTT
>NA|NA|TRBV7-2|TRBJ1-1
CAGSFRGPNTVAFF
TGTGCCGGCAGCTTCAGGGGCCCGAACACTGTAGCTTTCTTT
>NA|NA|TRBV7-9|TRBJ1-2
CASSAANRRSAIGYGYTF
TGTGCCAGCAGCGCCGCAAACAGGAGATCTGCCATAGGCTATGGCTACACCTTC
>many|TRBD1|TRBV20-1|TRBJ2-2
CSAGTGLTGELFF
TGCAGTGCAGGGACAGGTCTCACCGGGGAGCTGTTTTTT
>many|TRBD1|TRBV5-1|TRBJ2-7
CASSPGQGFHEQYF
TGCGCCAGCAGCCCCGGACAGGGTTTTCACGAGCAGTACTTC
>many|TRBD1|TRBV4-1|TRBJ2-1
CASSQVSPTGQVHNEQFF
TGCGCCAGCAGCCAAGTATCCCCCACGGGACAGGTCCACAATGAGCAGTTCTTC
>NA|NA|TRBV5-5|TRBJ1-1
CASSLGNVAHTEAFF
TGTGCCAGCAGCCTGGGGAATGTGGCACACACTGAAGCTTTCTTT
>many|TRBD1|TRBV9|TRBJ2-2
CASSVEGTGNGELFF
TGTGCCAGCAGCGTAGAAGGGACAGGGAACGGGGAGCTGTTTTTT
>many|TRBD2|TRBV29-1|TRBJ2-1
CSVALLAVFGEQFF
TGCAGCGTTGCGCTGCTAGCGGTGTTCGGTGAGCAGTTCTTC
>medium-sized|NA|TRBV21-1|TRBJ2-1
CASSHPGDEQFF
TGTGCCAGCAGCCATCCGGGGGATGAGCAGTTCTTC
>many|NA|TRBV11-2|TRBJ2-1
CASSLGRGLEQFF
TGTGCCAGCAGCTTGGGGCGGGGGCTTGAGCAGTTCTTC
>many|TRBD1|TRBV6-5|TRBJ1-1
CASSVDRAEAFF
TGTGCCAGCAGTGTTGACAGGGCTGAAGCTTTCTTT
>many|TRBD2|TRBV5-1|TRBJ2-1
CASSVAGDTYNEQFF
TGCGCCAGCAGCGTAGCGGGGGACACCTACAATGAGCAGTTCTTC
>many|NA|TRBV7-9|TRBJ1-4
CASSPQGFSVNEKLFF
TGTGCCAGCAGCCCACAGGGATTTTCAGTTAATGAAAAACTGTTTTTT
>NA|NA|TRBV27|TRBJ2-2
CASSRNTGELLF
TGTGCCAGCAGTCGGAACACCGGGGAGCTGCTTTTT
>many|TRBD1|TRBV18|TRBJ1-1
CASSPDRGFTEAFF
TGTGCCAGCTCACCCGACAGGGGGTTTACTGAAGCTTTCTTT
>many|TRBD2|TRBV7-2|TRBJ2-5
CASSSGGGSQETQYF
TGTGCCAGCAGCTCGGGCGGGGGGAGCCAAGAGACCCAGTACTTC
>NA|NA|TRBV7-6|TRBJ2-7
CASSLARGAYGQYF
TGTGCCAGCAGCCTTGCCAGGGGCGCGTACGGGCAGTACTTC
>many|TRBD2|TRBV20-1|TRBJ2-3
CSAPKAAGGWTDTQYF
TGCAGTGCCCCGAAGGCAGCGGGGGGGTGGACAGATACGCAGTATTTT
>many|NA|TRBV28|TRBJ2-1
CASSLSGTGMNEQFF
TGTGCCAGCAGTTTATCAGGGACGGGGATGAATGAGCAGTTCTTC
>many|NA|TRBV25-1|TRBJ1-1
CASSGPQAVKNTEAFF
TGTGCCAGCAGTGGACCGCAAGCGGTAAAGAACACTGAAGCTTTCTTT
>many|NA|TRBV2|TRBJ1-1
CASSVGTGTEAFF
TGTGCCAGCAGTGTGGGAACGGGCACTGAAGCTTTCTTT
>NA|NA|TRBV7-6|TRBJ2-7
CASSLQGGTYEQYF
TGTGCCAGCAGCCTACAAGGAGGCACCTACGAGCAGTACTTC
>many|NA|TRBV5-1|TRBJ1-2
CASSTYDSDYTF
TGCGCCAGCAGCACGTATGATTCTGACTACACCTTC
>many|NA|TRBV12-3/TRBV12-4|TRBJ1-6
CASSFGGGFYNSPLHF
TGTGCCAGCAGTTTTGGTGGGGGCTTCTATAATTCACCCCTCCACTTT
>medium-sized|NA|TRBV12-3/TRBV12-4|TRBJ2-2
CASSRKPGELFF
TGTGCCAGCAGTCGTAAGCCCGGGGAGCTGTTTTTT
>many|NA|TRBV12-5|TRBJ1-1
CASGLQIPNTEAFF
TGTGCTAGTGGTCTTCAGATTCCGAACACTGAAGCTTTCTTT
>many|NA|TRBV6-9|TRBJ2-7
CASKGDCRYF
TGTGCCAGCAAGGGGGACTGTCGCTACTTC
>NA|TRBD1|TRBV19|TRBJ2-4
CASSSQGAGAKNIQYF
TGTGCCAGTAGTTCTCAGGGGGCGGGAGCCAAAAACATTCAGTACTTC